The 23 T cell receptor beta chains given below trace back to one sample, sequenced in a study of shared clonotypes between healthy human individuals. Positive CCR7 selection of CD45RO-negative cells yielded the naive CD8 cells, and terminally differentiated effector memory CD45RA+ cells were excluded. Sequencing used immunoSEQ multiplex PCR; TCRdb keeps in-frame clones, though not all of them. The sample includes roughly 2.1 million clones, about 92% of them seen just once. Sequencing used naive CD8+ T cells from PBMCs. These receptors all stem from a man younger than 35 in good health. Some clones in this sample may be carry-over from other donors' samples.

The chain uses TRBV5-1 and TRBJ2-7, with 7 bases matching TRBD1. The CDR3 covers 17 residues. V lost 1 base to trimming and J lost 2 bases; unmatched junction nucleotides: 12. Looked up from germline, CDR1 is SGHRS and CDR2 is YFSETQ. The CDR3, as DNA: TGCGCCAGCAGCTTGCAAACTGGGACAGCAAAAACCTACGAGCAGTACTTC. This gives the protein CASSLQTGTAKTYEQYF.

This chain uses TRBV10-2 with TRBJ2-7; 10 bases map to TRBD1. From germline, CDR1 is WSHSY and CDR2 SAAADI. V shed 6 bases and J 3 bases; nucleotides not matched to a gene: 8. This CDR3 spans 15 amino acids. CDR3 region: CASRKPGQGLYEQYF. CDR3 coding DNA: TGCGCCAGCAGGAAGCCGGGACAGGGGCTCTACGAGCAGTACTTC.

The V call is TRBV27, the J call TRBJ1-5, with D hard to call. Deletions cut 5 bases from V and 5 bases from J, with 16 bases between. The CDR3 has 15 amino acids. CDR1 and CDR2 (germline): MNHEY, SMNVEV (reference sequence). CDR3 coding DNA: TGTGCCAGCAGTCCGGGCCTTAGCCCCCATCAGCCCCAGCATTTT. It specifies CASSPGLSPHQPQHF.

The chain joins TRBV7-9 to TRBJ1-3, with D maybe TRBD1 (5 bases). Per germline, CDR1 SEHNR and CDR2 FQNEAQ (reference sequence). V was clipped by 0 bases and J by 4 bases, with 10 bases between them. The CDR3 covers 15 residues. The CDR3 region is CASSLAAGLGNTIYF. Here the CDR3 DNA reads TGTGCCAGCAGCTTAGCGGCAGGGTTGGGAAACACCATATATTTT.

The chain uses TRBV2 and TRBJ1-5, with 9 bases identical to TRBD1. The J segment lost 4 bases and the V segment lost 4 bases, leaving 5 bases of the junction unmatched. The germline V gene has CDR1 SNHLY and CDR2 FYNNEI. The CDR3 contains 15 residues. The CDR3 DNA sequence: TGTGCCAGCAGTGCTGGGACAGGGTGGAATCAGCCCCAGCATTTT. Residues: CASSAGTGWNQPQHF.

The chain has TRBV7-9 and TRBJ1-2; D not resolved. The germline V gene has CDR1 SEHNR and CDR2 FQNEAQ (reference sequence). The CDR3 is made up of 15 amino acids. Trimming pared 3 bases from V and 1 base from J, leaving 12 bases between. CDR3: CASSFGRANNYGYTF. The CDR3 DNA is TGTGCCAGCAGCTTCGGCCGGGCCAATAACTATGGCTACACCTTC.

Only one count was recorded for this clone. V usage is TRBV28 and J usage is TRBJ1-3; D remains ambiguous. The germline CDR1 and CDR2 sequences are MDHEN and SYDVKM. V was cut by 2 bases and J by 0 bases, with 14 bases left in between. The CDR3 is 17 amino acids. The CDR3 nucleotides read TGTGCCAGCAGTTTAGGACGAGGGTACAGCTCTGGAAACACCATATATTTT. Protein: CASSLGRGYSSGNTIYF.

CDR3 in amino acids: CASGTGTGPAHEQFF. CDR3 nucleotides: TGTGCCAGCGGAACCGGGACAGGGCCTGCCCATGAGCAGTTCTTC. J is TRBJ2-1 and V is TRBV27, with 9 bases fitting TRBD1. The length of the CDR3 is 15 residues. CDR1 is MNHEY and CDR2 is SMNVEV in the germline V gene (reference sequence). The trim removed 8 bases at V and 8 bases at J, leaving 13 bases unmatched.

This clone was recorded only once. V gene TRBV27 combines with J gene TRBJ2-7, with 7 bases fitting TRBD1. The CDR3 has 13 residues. Germline CDR1 and CDR2: MNHEY and SMNVEV (reference sequence). J gave up 6 bases and V 3 bases, and 5 bases lay outside the gene matches. The DNA of the CDR3 is TGTGCCAGCAGTTTCGACAGGGTTGGCGAGCAGTACTTC. This codes for CASSFDRVGEQYF.

This chain uses TRBV30 with TRBJ1-1; TRBD1 is a possible D gene (5 bases). The germline gives CDR1 GTSNPN, CDR2 SVGIG (reference sequence). The CDR3 has 13 amino acids. V lost 3 bases, J lost 8 bases, and 16 bases lay in between. In DNA form, the CDR3 reads TGTGCCTGGAGCCCGGGGGGGGGAGTAGAAGCTTTCTTT. It encodes CAWSPGGGVEAFF.

V and J are TRBV7-9 and TRBJ2-3; D may be TRBD2 (6 bases). Trimming left V 5 bases short and J 10 bases short, with 19 bases between. The CDR3 runs 14 residues. Per the germline V gene, CDR1 is SEHNR and CDR2 is FQNEAQ (reference sequence). CDR3 in DNA: TGTGCCAGCAGCCTCCTGGGGAGGCCGCTCGCGCAGTATTTT. Protein: CASSLLGRPLAQYF. Full variable domain (missing parts from reference TRBV7-9 and TRBJ2-3): DTGVSQNPRHKITKRGQNVTFRCDPISEHNRLYWYRQTLGQGPEFLTYFQNEAQLEKSRLLSDRFSAERPKGSFSTLEIQRTEQGDSAMYLCASSLLGRPLAQYFGPGTRLTVL.

The chain recombines TRBV5-6 with TRBJ2-1, with D possibly matching TRBD1 (6 bases). Germline assignment: CDR1 SGHDT and CDR2 YYEEEE. Trimming left V 1 base short and J 5 bases short, with 10 bases between. The CDR3 consists of 14 residues. The CDR3 DNA follows: TGTGCCAGCAGCTTGACGACAGGACACAATGAGCAGTTCTTC. Amino acid sequence: CASSLTTGHNEQFF.

This sequence joins TRBV9 and TRBJ1-1; a weak D match, TRBD1 (5 bases). This CDR3 contains 13 residues. CDR1 and CDR2 from the germline V gene are SGDLS and YYNGEE. V lost 1 base to trimming and J lost 8 bases, with 12 bases between them. The CDR3 region is CASSVNPRQEAFF. In DNA, the CDR3 is TGTGCCAGCAGCGTAAACCCACGACAGGAAGCTTTCTTT.

This chain joins TRBV27 and TRBJ2-1; no definite D call. The CDR3 has 11 amino acids. Germline CDR1 MNHEY, CDR2 SMNVEV (reference sequence). V gave up 4 bases and J gave up 8 bases, with 6 bases separating them. CDR3 nucleotides: TGTGCCAGCAGTTCAGTCGATGAGCAGTTCTTC. Translation: CASSSVDEQFF.

The chain uses TRBV7-3 and TRBJ2-7; 7 nucleotides match TRBD2. This CDR3 has 14 amino acids. V lost 2 bases to trimming and J lost 5 bases; unmatched junction nucleotides: 6. Germline lookup yields CDR1 SGHTA and CDR2 FQGTGA. The DNA of the CDR3 is TGTGCCAGCAGCTTAGGCGGGAGTGGCCACGAGCAGTACTTC. Residues: CASSLGGSGHEQYF.

V usage is TRBV9 and J usage is TRBJ2-7; unclear D gene. V lost 0 bases and J lost 2, with 15 bases in between. Per germline, CDR1 SGDLS and CDR2 YYNGEE. The CDR3 extends over 16 amino acids. CDR3 sequence: CASSVGPRTDPYEQYF. As DNA, the CDR3 is TGTGCCAGCAGCGTAGGGCCGAGGACGGACCCCTACGAGCAGTACTTC.

This chain links TRBV5-1 with TRBJ2-7, with 7 bases fitting TRBD2. Trimming removed 3 bases from V and 5 bases from J; junction bases left unmatched: 5. CDR1 SGHRS and CDR2 YFSETQ come from the germline V gene. This CDR3 spans 13 amino acids. The DNA for the CDR3 is TGCGCCAGCAGCTGGGAGGGGTACGACGAGCAGTACTTC. Its protein product is CASSWEGYDEQYF.

This clone appeared a single time. The chain uses TRBV7-8 and TRBJ2-5; D gene uncertain. This CDR3 spans 14 amino acids. The V end lost 0 bases, the J end lost 3 bases, and 8 bases lay between the germline ends. Germline V CDR1 and CDR2: SGHVS, FQNEAQ. The CDR3 loop is CASSLAGSKETQYF. The CDR3 bases are TGTGCCAGCAGCTTAGCTGGTAGTAAAGAGACCCAGTACTTC.

The chain carries TRBV5-6 and TRBJ2-5; D is unresolved. This CDR3 is built from 14 residues. Germline lookup yields CDR1 SGHDT and CDR2 YYEEEE. Trimming shortened V by 0 bases and J by 5 bases, and 11 bases separated the two germline ends. CDR3 residues: CASSLGRLDETQYF. CDR3 sequence (DNA): TGTGCCAGCAGCTTGGGCAGGCTGGATGAGACCCAGTACTTC.

The rearrangement links TRBV4-1 to TRBJ2-1, with D perhaps matching TRBD2 (5 bases). V gave up 4 bases and J gave up 9 bases, with 13 bases separating them. CDR1 and CDR2 from the germline V gene are MGHRA and YSYEKL. The CDR3 covers 13 residues. The CDR3 reads CASSLLGAGEQFF. The CDR3 bases are TGCGCCAGCAGCCTCCTCGGCGCGGGTGAGCAGTTCTTC.

This clone was seen a single time. The chain is built from TRBV5-4 and TRBJ2-1; D possibly corresponds to TRBD2 (6 bases). Germline values: CDR1 SGHNT, CDR2 YYREEE (reference sequence). V lost 1 base, J lost 4 bases, and 12 bases lay in between. This CDR3 has 15 amino acids. The CDR3 loop is CASSLRSGAYNEQFF. The CDR3 nucleotides are TGTGCCAGCAGCTTGCGGTCGGGAGCTTACAATGAGCAGTTCTTC.

The table lists this clone with a count of one. This chain joins TRBV29-1 and TRBJ1-2; 7 positions match TRBD1. Per the germline V gene, CDR1 is SQVTM and CDR2 is ANQGSEA. The CDR3 has 13 residues. J gave up 5 bases and V 2 bases, and 5 bases lay outside the gene matches. The CDR3 sequence: CSVEKGTDYGYTF. The CDR3 DNA sequence: TGCAGCGTTGAAAAAGGGACAGATTATGGCTACACCTTC.

The rearrangement links TRBV7-6 to TRBJ2-1; 9 bases line up with TRBD2. This CDR3 is built from 18 residues. The V gene's germline CDR1 is SGHVS and CDR2 FNYEAQ. Trimming cost V 1 base and J 7 bases; bases outside gene matches: 14. This chain's CDR3 is CASSLGARTSVLGNEQFF. The CDR3 region has the DNA TGTGCCAGCAGCTTAGGGGCCCGGACTAGCGTTTTAGGAAATGAGCAGTTCTTC.